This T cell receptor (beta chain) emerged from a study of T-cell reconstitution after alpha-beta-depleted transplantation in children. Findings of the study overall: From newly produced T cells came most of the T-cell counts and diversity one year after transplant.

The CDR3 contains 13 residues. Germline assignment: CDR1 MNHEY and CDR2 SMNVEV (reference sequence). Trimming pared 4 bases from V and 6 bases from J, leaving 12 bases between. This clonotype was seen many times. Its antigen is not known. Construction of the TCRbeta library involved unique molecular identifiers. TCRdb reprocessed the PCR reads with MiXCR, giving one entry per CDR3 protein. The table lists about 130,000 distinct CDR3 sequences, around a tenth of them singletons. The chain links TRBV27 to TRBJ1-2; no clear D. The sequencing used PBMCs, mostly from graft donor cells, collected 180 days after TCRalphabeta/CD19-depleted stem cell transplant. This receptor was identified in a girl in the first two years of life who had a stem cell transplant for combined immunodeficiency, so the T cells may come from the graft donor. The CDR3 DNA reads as TGTGCCAGCAGTTCCCGACCCAACCATGGCTACACCTTC. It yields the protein CASSSRPNHGYTF.